This is a list of T cell receptor beta chains from one sample in a study of CD8 T cells in ankylosing spondylitis. TCRdb reprocessed the 5' RACE reads via MiXCR and lists one record per CDR3 protein. This sample has 650,000 to 800,000 distinct CDR3 sequences; around 20% occur once, and the top ten carry about a fifth. Sequencing was performed on blood, either unsorted or a sorted T cell fraction (not recorded which). The source of these receptors is a male donor with ankylosing spondylitis. Each CDR3 is given with its conserved first and last residue. The order of the fields is D gene, V gene, J gene, clone size, CDR3 DNA, CDR3 protein. D genes are given only for firm matches. Clone sizes are given selectively: once, few, many, or a class where the clone is expanded.

TRBD1	TRBV12-3/TRBV12-4	TRBJ1-2	few	TGTGCCAGCAGTCTCCGGACAGGGAACTATGGCTACACCTTC	CASSLRTGNYGYTF
.	TRBV27	TRBJ1-1	.	TGTGCCAGCAGCTTTACCTCGGACGTAGTGAACACTGAAGCTTTCTTT	CASSFTSDVVNTEAFF
.	TRBV24-1	TRBJ1-5	once	TGTGCCACCAGTGATCCCCGGACCACAGGACAGCCCCAGCATTTT	CATSDPRTTGQPQHF
.	TRBV29-1	TRBJ2-7	.	TGCAGCGTTGTGTCGCCCTCCTACGAGCAGTACTTC	CSVVSPSYEQYF
.	TRBV5-1	TRBJ2-2	.	TGCGCCAGCAGCTTCGCCGGGGCCCCGAACACCGGGGAGCTGTTTTTT	CASSFAGAPNTGELFF
TRBD1	TRBV15	TRBJ1-1	.	TGTGCCACCAGCAGAGACCCACAGGGGGGGAACACTGAAGCTTTCTTT	CATSRDPQGGNTEAFF
.	TRBV20-1	TRBJ1-3	few	TGCAGTGCCGAGTTTGGGGGGAACACCATATATTTT	CSAEFGGNTIYF
TRBD1	TRBV7-9	TRBJ2-1	.	TGTGCCAGCAGCTTAGCACCGAAGGGGGCTAATGAGCAGTTCTTC	CASSLAPKGANEQFF
.	TRBV5-5	TRBJ2-7	many	TGTGCCAGCAGCTGGAGGGACAGTCCGTACGAGCAGTACTTC	CASSWRDSPYEQYF
.	TRBV29-1	TRBJ2-2	many	TGCAGCACCGAGGGCCCGAGGCCACCCGGGGAGCTGTTTTTT	CSTEGPRPPGELFF
.	TRBV12-3/TRBV12-4	TRBJ2-2	.	TGTACCAGCAGTTTAGCCCGCGGCAGGGCGAGTAGTGCCGGGGAGCTGTTTTTT	CTSSLARGRASSAGELFF
TRBD1	TRBV28	TRBJ2-5	.	TGTGCCAGCAGTTCCGGACAGGGAGGAAAAGAGACCCAGTACTTC	CASSSGQGGKETQYF
.	TRBV4-2	TRBJ2-1	once	TGTGCCAGCAGGCCCGCGATAAGCTCCTACAATGAGCAGTTCTTC	CASRPAISSYNEQFF
.	TRBV20-1	TRBJ2-5	many	TGCAGTGCGGTCCGGCCGGGACCACAAGAGACCCAGTACTTC	CSAVRPGPQETQYF
.	TRBV12-3/TRBV12-4	TRBJ1-3	.	TGTGCCAGCAGTCCACGCAACTCTGGAAACACCATATATTTT	CASSPRNSGNTIYF
.	TRBV12-3/TRBV12-4	TRBJ2-1	few	TGTGCCAGCAGTTTGAAGGTCGGGGATGAGCAGTTCTTC	CASSLKVGDEQFF
TRBD2	TRBV9	TRBJ2-1	.	TGTGCCAGCAGCGGAACTAGCGGGCCCTACAATGAGCAGTTCTTC	CASSGTSGPYNEQFF
TRBD2	TRBV5-6	TRBJ2-1	few	TGTGCCAGCAGATATTTAGCGGGGGGGCCCAATGAGCAGTTCTTC	CASRYLAGGPNEQFF
.	TRBV5-1	TRBJ2-1	few	TGCGCCAGCAGCCCTGACACGGGACGGGCCTACAATGAGCAGTTCTTC	CASSPDTGRAYNEQFF
.	TRBV3-1	TRBJ2-2	once	TGTGCCAGCAGCCAAATGGCCGGGGAGCTGTTTTTT	CASSQMAGELFF
.	TRBV4-3	TRBJ1-4	many	TGCGCCAGCAGCCAAGCTTTGGGCGGAAATGAAAAACTGTTTTTT	CASSQALGGNEKLFF
TRBD1	TRBV18	TRBJ1-2	few	TGTGCCAGCTCACGAACCGGGACAGGTCGTCCCTATGGCTACACCTTC	CASSRTGTGRPYGYTF
.	TRBV5-1	TRBJ2-2	few	TGCGCCAGCAGCTTAGGAGCGGCGTTCACCGGGGAGCTGTTTTTT	CASSLGAAFTGELFF
.	TRBV20-1	TRBJ2-1	.	TGCAGTGCTAGAGGTTCGGTAAACAATGAGCAGTTCTTC	CSARGSVNNEQFF
TRBD2	TRBV2	TRBJ2-2	.	TGTGCCAGCAGTGATGGCGGGACTAAAAAAACCGGGGAGCTGTTTTTT	CASSDGGTKKTGELFF
TRBD1	TRBV5-1	TRBJ1-2	.	TGCGCCAGCAGCCCCTCAGGGGGACGTGGCTACACCTTC	CASSPSGGRGYTF
.	TRBV7-2	TRBJ1-2	few	TGTGCCAGCAGCCAACAGGAGGGGGGCTACTATGGCTACACCTTC	CASSQQEGGYYGYTF
.	TRBV12-3/TRBV12-4	TRBJ1-5	.	TGTGCCAGCAGTTACTTCCCTCAGCCCCAGCATTTT	CASSYFPQPQHF
TRBD1	TRBV19	TRBJ1-5	few	TGTGCCAGTAGTCCAATCCGGGACAGGGGGGACGGTCAGCCCCAGCATTTT	CASSPIRDRGDGQPQHF
.	TRBV2	TRBJ1-1	few	TGTGCCAGCAGTGAGGGTCCGGGACCAAACACTGAAGCTTTCTTT	CASSEGPGPNTEAFF
.	TRBV5-1	TRBJ2-2	.	TGCGCCAGCGGTCCGGTGGGGGACGCCGGGGAGCTGTTTTTT	CASGPVGDAGELFF